One TCR beta chain is described in this entry. This entry comes from a study of blood T cell repertoires in COVID-19. Across the whole study: From the United States, Italy and Spain came samples of acute and convalescent COVID-19. Sample material is recorded as cDNA or gDNA derived from T cells, B-cell-depleted T cells, or PBMCs.

Deletions cut 3 bases from V and 5 bases from J, with 13 bases between. This CDR3 comprises 14 residues. Germline CDR1 MNHEY, CDR2 SVGAGI. Per the study methods: The assay estimated nucleated cells by amplifying reference gene primers. Method: immunoSEQ multiplex PCR; TCRdb's copy keeps in-frame clones and lacks some. That table furnishes V, J and clone size, whereas the DNA furnished D and trimming. The sample includes some 99,000 clones, 70% to 90% of them seen just once. The chain is built from TRBV6-5 and TRBJ1-1; perhaps TRBD1 as D (6 bases). Sequencing was carried out using peripheral blood. This TCR was sampled from a man aged 70 or older with acute or convalescent COVID-19. Here the CDR3 reads CASSYQGPRTEAFF. The CDR3, as DNA: TGTGCCAGCAGTTATCAGGGGCCCCGGACTGAAGCTTTCTTT.